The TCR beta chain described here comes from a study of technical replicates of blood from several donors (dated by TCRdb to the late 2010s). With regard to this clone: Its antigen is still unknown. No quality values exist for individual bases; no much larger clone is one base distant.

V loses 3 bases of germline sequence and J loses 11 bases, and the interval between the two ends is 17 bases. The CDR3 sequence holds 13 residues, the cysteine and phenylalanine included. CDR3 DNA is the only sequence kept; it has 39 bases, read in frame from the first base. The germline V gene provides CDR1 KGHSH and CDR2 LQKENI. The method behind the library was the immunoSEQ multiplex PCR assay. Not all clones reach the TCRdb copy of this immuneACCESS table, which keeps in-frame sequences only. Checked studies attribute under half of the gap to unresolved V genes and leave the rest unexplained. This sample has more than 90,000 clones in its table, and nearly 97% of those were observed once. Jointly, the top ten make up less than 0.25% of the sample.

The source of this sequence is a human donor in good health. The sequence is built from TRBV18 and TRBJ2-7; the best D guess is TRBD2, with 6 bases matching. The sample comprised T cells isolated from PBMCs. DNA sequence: TGTGCCAGCTCACCCCGGGACTCCACTTTGGAGTACTTC. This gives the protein CASSPRDSTLEYF.